The 17 T cell receptor beta chains in this list originate from one sample, sequenced in a study of CD8+CD57+ T cells in acquired aplastic anemia. Genomic DNA templated the TCR beta VDJ and CDR3 profiling. Using its own MiXCR run on the reads, TCRdb lists one record per CDR3 protein. This sample has about 470,000 distinct CDR3 sequences, with around 33% found just once. The patients chosen for sequencing had shown expansion of CD8+CD57+ cells (detected by flow cytometry). Material for sequencing was sorted CD4+, CD8+, or CD8+CD57+ T cells (not recorded which) from PBMCs. All receptors derive from a human donor with aplastic anemia.

Ten or more counts support this clonotype. The chain recombines TRBV29-1 with TRBJ1-1; perhaps TRBD1 as D (6 bases). The CDR3 is 13 amino acids. Trimming left V 6 bases short and J 1 base short, with 12 bases between. Germline CDR1 and CDR2: SQVTM and ANQGSEA. In DNA, the CDR3 is TGCAGCGTCGTCGGACAGTGGAACACTGAAGCTTTCTTT. It codes for CSVVGQWNTEAFF.

This clonotype showed up many times. The chain is built from TRBV10-3 and TRBJ1-2, with 7 bases matching TRBD1. This CDR3 has 15 amino acids. The germline V gene encodes CDR1 ENHRY and CDR2 SYGVKD. The V and J ends lost 3 bases and 1 base, in that order; junction bases with no gene match: 5. This chain's CDR3 is CAISDDRQGNYGYTF. The CDR3 nucleotides are TGTGCCATCAGTGACGACAGACAGGGTAACTATGGCTACACCTTC.

The chain combines TRBV18 with TRBJ2-2; TRBD2 might be the D (7 bases). The CDR3 contains 15 residues. Germline V gene sequence: CDR1 KGHSH, CDR2 LQKENI. V gave up 4 bases and J gave up 3 bases, with 12 bases separating them. The CDR3 is CASSRGGADTGELFF. Written as DNA, the CDR3 is TGTGCCAGCTCACGCGGGGGCGCTGACACCGGGGAGCTGTTTTTT.

The chain uses TRBV24-1 and TRBJ2-1; the D gene is possibly TRBD2 (6 bases). Germline CDR1 is KGHDR and CDR2 is SFDVKD. V was shortened by 6 bases and J by 3 bases, with 14 bases between the two germline ends. CDR3 length equals 15 residues. In DNA form, the CDR3 reads TGTGCCACCAGTACGACCGCGGGGAACTACAATGAGCAGTTCTTC. This gives the protein CATSTTAGNYNEQFF.

The chain couples TRBV25-1 to TRBJ2-1; D remains unclear. The CDR3 has 12 residues. The germline V gene has CDR1 MGHDK and CDR2 SYGVNS. Trimming shortened V by 4 bases and J by 11 bases, and 12 bases separated the two germline ends. CDR3 protein: CASSAQFFQQFF. CDR3 bases: TGTGCCAGCAGTGCCCAGTTTTTCCAGCAGTTCTTC.

This clonotype was observed a handful of times. This chain links TRBV20-1 with TRBJ2-1; D tentatively fits TRBD1 or TRBD2 (5 bases each). CDR1 is DFQATT, CDR2 SNEGSKA, per germline (reference sequence). This CDR3 region has 14 residues. V was trimmed by 3 bases and J by 4 bases, leaving 13 bases between them. The CDR3 DNA sequence: TGCAGTGCTAGTGTGGGGGAACTTTACAATGAGCAGTTCTTC. It encodes CSASVGELYNEQFF.

This clonotype has ten or more counts. This rearrangement joins TRBV7-9 to TRBJ1-1; D gene uncertain. V was clipped by 5 bases and J by 4 bases, with 17 bases between them. This CDR3 is built from 15 residues. Per germline, CDR1 SEHNR and CDR2 FQNEAQ (reference sequence). The CDR3 region is CASSTSPSWGTEAFF. In DNA form, the CDR3 reads TGTGCCAGCAGCACTAGCCCGAGTTGGGGCACTGAAGCTTTCTTT.

The chain couples TRBV10-3 to TRBJ2-1; D is undetermined. V was clipped by 3 bases and J by 8 bases, with 5 bases between them. The CDR3 extends over 11 amino acids. Germline CDR1 is ENHRY and CDR2 is SYGVKD. The CDR3 region has the DNA TGTGCCATCAGTGATGTTGATGAGCAGTTCTTC. Its translation: CAISDVDEQFF.

The rearrangement joins TRBV2 to TRBJ1-3; no clear D. Germline assignment: CDR1 SNHLY and CDR2 FYNNEI. V shed 9 bases and J shed 3 bases, with 9 bases lying between them. This CDR3 spans 12 amino acids. The CDR3 loop reads CASRHVGNTIYF. The CDR3 coding sequence is TGTGCCAGTCGACATGTTGGAAACACCATATATTTT.

In its sample, this clonotype was seen a few times. The V call is TRBV12-3 or TRBV12-4, the J call TRBJ2-1; no clear D gene. The CDR3 runs 16 residues. V was clipped by 1 base and J by 0 bases, with 10 bases between them. The CDR3 nucleotides are TGTGCCAGCAGTTTAGGGTTCCACAGCTCCTACAATGAGCAGTTCTTC. Protein: CASSLGFHSSYNEQFF.

The genes are TRBV25-1 and TRBJ2-7; D might be TRBD2 (5 bases). Germline V lookup: CDR1 MGHDK, CDR2 SYGVNS. This CDR3 contains 14 residues. The V end lost 8 bases, the J end lost 0 bases, and 14 bases lay between the germline ends. The CDR3 coding sequence is TGTGCCAGCCGAACGAGGGTGATCTCCTACGAGCAGTACTTC. This translates into CASRTRVISYEQYF.

This clonotype was observed at least ten times. The V call is TRBV19, the J call TRBJ1-2; 7 bases line up with TRBD1. V was clipped by 7 bases and J by 2 bases; unmatched bases: 7. In germline, CDR1 is LNHDA, CDR2 SQIVND (reference sequence). The CDR3 is 14 residues long. DNA of the CDR3: TGTGCCAGTATTGCGGGACAGCTGAACTATGGCTACACCTTC. It specifies CASIAGQLNYGYTF.

Details on this clonotype: Given a much more abundant clone one base away, this may be a read error. The chain combines TRBV19 with TRBJ1-2, with a tentative D call TRBD1 (5 bases). Trimming took 6 bases from V and 4 from J, leaving 15 bases between them. CDR3 length: 14 amino acids. CDR1 is LNHDA and CDR2 is SQIVND in the germline V gene (reference sequence). The CDR3 sequence is CASRPRGESYGYTF. In DNA, the CDR3 is TGTGCCAGTAGACCCCGGGGGGAGAGCTATGGCTACACCTTC.

The chain uses TRBV7-9 and TRBJ1-3, with D unclear. This CDR3 has 15 amino acids. V was cut by 3 bases and J by 2 bases, with 11 bases left in between. Germline lookup yields CDR1 SEHNR and CDR2 FQNEAQ (reference sequence). The CDR3 loop reads CASSFGLAAGNTIYF. The CDR3 region has the DNA TGTGCCAGCAGCTTTGGTTTAGCAGCTGGAAACACCATATATTTT. The whole variable domain, filled in from reference TRBV7-9 and TRBJ1-3, reads DTGVSQNPRHKITKRGQNVTFRCDPISEHNRLYWYRQTLGQGPEFLTYFQNEAQLEKSRLLSDRFSAERPKGSFSTLEIQRTEQGDSAMYLCASSFGLAAGNTIYFGEGSWLTVV.

CDR3 in amino acids: CASSVRGTPSYSNQPQHF. The CDR3 DNA reads TGTGCCAGCAGCGTACGCGGTACCCCCTCCTATAGCAATCAGCCCCAGCATTTT. The rearrangement uses TRBV6-1 and TRBJ1-5; D uncertain. With 6 bases removed from V and 0 bases from J, the gap between germline ends came to 21 bases. CDR1 is MNHNS, CDR2 SASEGT, per germline. CDR3 length: 18 amino acids.

This clonotype showed up just a few times. The chain couples TRBV29-1 to TRBJ2-7; D is uncertain. The V gene lost 3 bases and the J gene lost 1 base, with 10 bases spanning the gap. This CDR3 is 13 amino acids long. CDR1 and CDR2 from the germline V gene are SQVTM and ANQGSEA. The CDR3 protein is CSVEDAHSYEQYF. The CDR3 DNA reads TGCAGCGTTGAGGACGCTCATTCCTACGAGCAGTACTTC.

Comment on this clonotype: A read error is possible here, since a much larger clone lies one base away. The chain carries TRBV7-9 and TRBJ2-3; D remains ambiguous. The ends were cut back, 9 bases at V and 8 bases at J, with 15 bases in the middle. This CDR3 spans 12 amino acids. Per germline, CDR1 SEHNR and CDR2 FQNEAQ (reference sequence). The CDR3 DNA sequence: TGTGCCAGTAGTATGATGTCAGGTACGCAGTATTTT. Translated, it gives CASSMMSGTQYF. Complete variable domain (other parts from reference TRBV7-9 and TRBJ2-3): DTGVSQNPRHKITKRGQNVTFRCDPISEHNRLYWYRQTLGQGPEFLTYFQNEAQLEKSRLLSDRFSAERPKGSFSTLEIQRTEQGDSAMYLCASSMMSGTQYFGPGTRLTVL.